The text below deals with one TCR beta chain. Enrolled through a virtual design, the participants were between about 18 and 100 years of age and came from under 25 US areas. Cohort placement rested on clinical history that participants reported themselves. These data belong to a study of blood T cell repertoires in COVID-19. Study-level background: The study drew acute and convalescent COVID-19 samples from the United States, Italy and Spain.

Original handling: Reference gene primer amplification gave nucleated cell count estimates. This table comes from immunoSEQ multiplex PCR, and its TCRdb copy is limited to in-frame clones, with some not included. The V and J calls and the clone size are those of that table, but D and trimming were determined from the DNA. This sample has roughly 240,000 clones, with 85% found just once. V was clipped by 3 bases and J by 2 bases; unmatched bases: 9. CDR1 and CDR2 from the germline V gene are SGHVS and FNYEAQ. The CDR3 has 19 amino acids. What was sequenced was PBMCs or T cells enriched from blood (not recorded which). This sequence was found in a woman between 50 and 59 years old with acute COVID-19. The V gene is TRBV7-6, the J gene TRBJ2-3; 15 bases align to TRBD2. CDR3 in amino acids: CASSFQTGLAGGPTDTQYF. CDR3 nucleotides: TGTGCCAGCAGCTTTCAGACGGGACTAGCGGGGGGCCCCACAGATACGCAGTATTTT.